Described below is a single T cell receptor beta chain sequence and its context. The method was immunoSEQ multiplex PCR; TCRdb's version includes in-frame clones alone and lacks a portion of them. The data contain about 120,000 clones, over 60% of them singletons. This CDR3 spans 14 amino acids. Germline lookup yields CDR1 SGHTA and CDR2 FQGNSA. Trimming shortened V by 4 bases and J by 5 bases, and 12 bases separated the two germline ends. The entry originates in a study of blood T cell repertoires in COVID-19. This rearrangement joins TRBV7-2 to TRBJ1-5; tentative D call: TRBD1 (5 bases). The TCR originated in a woman of 80 years or more with acute or convalescent COVID-19. The sequencing sample was made of peripheral blood. In nucleotides, the CDR3 is TGTGCCAGCAGCTCCCGACAGACGGATCAGCCCCAGCATTTT. As protein: CASSSRQTDQPQHF.